One sample yielded the 18 T cell receptor beta chains listed below, sequenced in a study of radiation and T cells in renal cell carcinoma. Assay: immunoSEQ multiplex PCR; the TCRdb copy retains only in-frame clones and omits some. Here the sample spans about 74,000 clones, roughly nine tenths being singletons. Time point reported: blood 4 weeks post-SBRT, at nephrectomy. Treatment noted: 15 Gy SBRT to primary tumor, nephrectomy 4 weeks later. Here the sequenced sample was blood, taken from a patient whose treatment included radiotherapy and nephrectomy. These receptors were taken from a woman in her seventies with renal cell carcinoma.

This chain joins TRBV5-1 and TRBJ1-1; 10 bases fit TRBD1. With V trimmed by 4 bases and J by 2 bases, 8 bases remained unmatched. The CDR3 consists of 16 residues. CDR1 is SGHRS, CDR2 YFSETQ, per germline. The CDR3 sequence: CASSPTVTGGNTEAFF. The CDR3 bases are TGCGCCAGCAGCCCCACCGTGACAGGGGGCAACACTGAAGCTTTCTTT.

This chain links TRBV19 with TRBJ1-1; D uncertain. The V gene's germline CDR1 is LNHDA and CDR2 SQIVND (reference sequence). CDR3 length: 14 residues. V lost 3 bases and J lost 0, with 8 bases in between. CDR3 residues: CASSMAGVNTEAFF. CDR3 sequence (DNA): TGTGCCAGTAGTATGGCCGGGGTGAACACTGAAGCTTTCTTT.

CDR3 residues: CASRTGADYNSPLHF. The CDR3 bases are TGTGCCAGCAGAACAGGGGCTGACTATAATTCACCCCTCCACTTT. The V and J genes are TRBV11-2 and TRBJ1-6, with 7 bases that match TRBD1. Germline values: CDR1 SGHAT, CDR2 FQNNGV. V lost 6 bases and J lost 3; bases outside the gene matches: 5. This CDR3 region has 15 residues. The whole variable domain, filled in from reference TRBV11-2 and TRBJ1-6, reads EAGVAQSPRYKIIEKRQSVAFWCNPISGHATLYWYQQILGQGPKLLIQFQNNGVVDDSQLPKDRFSAERLKGVDSTLKIQPAKLEDSAVYLCASRTGADYNSPLHFGNGTRLTVT.

The gene calls are TRBV6-1 and TRBJ1-1, with 10 bases identical to TRBD1. CDR1 is MNHNS and CDR2 is SASEGT in the germline V gene. Trimming cost V 6 bases and J 1 base; bases outside gene matches: 2. This CDR3 spans 14 amino acids. CDR3 region: CASSGTGENTEAFF. The DNA of the CDR3 is TGTGCCAGCAGCGGGACAGGGGAGAACACTGAAGCTTTCTTT.

This chain joins TRBV9 and TRBJ1-2; D is unclear. CDR1 is SGDLS and CDR2 is YYNGEE in the germline V gene. The germline V and J ends were trimmed by 0 bases and 0 bases, with 9 bases remaining between them. The CDR3 loop spans 15 amino acids. Here the CDR3 reads CASSVGTAANYGYTF. Here the CDR3 DNA reads TGTGCCAGCAGCGTAGGGACGGCCGCTAACTATGGCTACACCTTC.

The chain is built from TRBV15 and TRBJ1-2; tentative D call: TRBD1 (5 bases). Germline V gene data show CDR1 as LNHNV and CDR2 as YYDKDF (reference sequence). V shed 2 bases and J shed 8 bases, with 15 bases lying between them. The CDR3 covers 14 residues. DNA of the CDR3: TGTGCCACCAGCAGAAAGACGGACGAGGGGGGCTACACCTTC. Amino acid sequence: CATSRKTDEGGYTF.

V and J are TRBV27 and TRBJ1-5; TRBD1 matches 7 bases. V shed 8 bases and J 0 bases; nucleotides not matched to a gene: 7. The CDR3 spans 15 residues. CDR1 is MNHEY, CDR2 SMNVEV, per germline (reference sequence). Written as DNA, the CDR3 is TGTGCCAGCGCAGGGGGGCAATATAGCAATCAGCCCCAGCATTTT. As protein: CASAGGQYSNQPQHF.

J is TRBJ2-7 and V is TRBV19; 8 bases align to TRBD2. Germline loops: CDR1 LNHDA, CDR2 SQIVND (reference sequence). J was trimmed by 4 bases and V by 6 bases; bases with no gene match: 8. This CDR3 has 14 amino acids. In DNA, the CDR3 is TGTGCCAGTAGAGCGGCGGGGGGTGGTTACGAGCAGTACTTC. It codes for CASRAAGGGYEQYF.

The J gene is TRBJ1-4, the V gene TRBV7-9; the match to TRBD1 covers 9 bases. The CDR3 has 19 amino acids. The V gene end was trimmed by 5 bases and the J gene end by 7 bases; junction bases not matched to a gene: 20. From germline, CDR1 is SEHNR and CDR2 FQNEAQ (reference sequence). As DNA, the CDR3 is TGTGCCAGCAGCGGAACTACGGGACAGGGTAACTCTGAGAGTGAAAAACTGTTTTTT. Its protein product is CASSGTTGQGNSESEKLFF.

J is TRBJ1-2 and V is TRBV6-5; the D is unclear. This CDR3 contains 11 residues. Germline CDR1 is MNHEY and CDR2 is SVGAGI. The V end lost 2 bases, the J end lost 6 bases, and 4 bases lay between the germline ends. DNA for the CDR3: TGTGCCAGCAGTTACGATCATGGCTACACCTTC. Protein sequence: CASSYDHGYTF.

Written as DNA, the CDR3 is TGCGCCAGCAGCCAAGAAAGCAATCCGGCCACAGATACGCAGTATTTT. Protein: CASSQESNPATDTQYF. The chain carries TRBV4-1 and TRBJ2-3; no firm D call. The germline CDR1 and CDR2 sequences are MGHRA and YSYEKL. Trimming shortened V by 0 bases and J by 2 bases, and 12 bases separated the two germline ends. CDR3 length equals 16 residues.

This chain links TRBV7-9 with TRBJ2-2; 8 positions agree with TRBD1. Germline loops: CDR1 SEHNR, CDR2 FQNEAQ (reference sequence). The CDR3 extends over 16 amino acids. The V and J ends lost 5 bases and 1 base, in that order; junction bases with no gene match: 6. The chain's CDR3 is CASSHQGQGNTGELFF. The CDR3 bases are TGTGCCAGCAGCCATCAAGGACAGGGGAACACCGGGGAGCTGTTTTTT.

This chain uses TRBV10-3 with TRBJ1-5; D call uncertain. This CDR3 is 14 amino acids long. With 3 bases removed from V and 4 bases from J, the gap between germline ends came to 10 bases. CDR1 is ENHRY, CDR2 SYGVKD, per germline. The CDR3 is CAISEGRKNQPQHF. The CDR3 nucleotides are TGTGCCATCAGTGAAGGCCGGAAAAATCAGCCCCAGCATTTT.

The gene calls are TRBV5-4 and TRBJ2-2; no definite D call. The CDR3 has 17 amino acids. Germline CDR1 and CDR2: SGHNT and YYREEE (reference sequence). V was cut by 2 bases and J by 1 base, with 15 bases left in between. The CDR3, as DNA: TGTGCCAGCAGCTTTGGAACAGCAAAGGTGAACACCGGGGAGCTGTTTTTT. It encodes CASSFGTAKVNTGELFF.

This chain joins TRBV19 and TRBJ2-3, with 10 bases that match TRBD2. There are 15 residues in the CDR3. The germline CDR1 and CDR2 sequences are LNHDA and SQIVND (reference sequence). The V and J ends lost 4 bases and 4 bases, in that order; junction bases with no gene match: 5. The CDR3 DNA reads as TGTGCCAGTAGTAATCGAGCGGGAGGGGCAGATACGCAGTATTTT. It encodes CASSNRAGGADTQYF.

The V and J genes are TRBV5-1 and TRBJ2-3; 9 bases line up with TRBD2. This CDR3 contains 17 residues. J lost 2 bases, V lost 1 base, and 8 bases had no gene match. From germline, CDR1 is SGHRS and CDR2 YFSETQ. In DNA form, the CDR3 reads TGCGCCAGCAGCTTGATGCCTAGCGGGGTGCTCACAGATACGCAGTATTTT. It encodes CASSLMPSGVLTDTQYF.

The chain recombines TRBV19 with TRBJ2-3, with 9 bases lining up with TRBD2. From germline, CDR1 is LNHDA and CDR2 SQIVND (reference sequence). V lost 5 bases, J lost 13 bases, and 10 bases stayed unmatched. The CDR3 runs 13 residues. The CDR3 nucleotides read TGTGCCAGTAGTCCCTATAGCGGGGGTGTTAAGTATTTT. Translating gives CASSPYSGGVKYF.

The gene calls are TRBV7-8 and TRBJ1-2, with 8 bases identical to TRBD1. The CDR3 is 15 residues long. CDR1 SGHVS and CDR2 FQNEAQ come from the germline V gene. J was trimmed by 1 base and V by 5 bases; bases with no gene match: 6. Here the CDR3 reads CASSTRDRRNYGYTF. CDR3 bases: TGTGCCAGCAGCACCCGGGACAGGCGTAACTATGGCTACACCTTC.